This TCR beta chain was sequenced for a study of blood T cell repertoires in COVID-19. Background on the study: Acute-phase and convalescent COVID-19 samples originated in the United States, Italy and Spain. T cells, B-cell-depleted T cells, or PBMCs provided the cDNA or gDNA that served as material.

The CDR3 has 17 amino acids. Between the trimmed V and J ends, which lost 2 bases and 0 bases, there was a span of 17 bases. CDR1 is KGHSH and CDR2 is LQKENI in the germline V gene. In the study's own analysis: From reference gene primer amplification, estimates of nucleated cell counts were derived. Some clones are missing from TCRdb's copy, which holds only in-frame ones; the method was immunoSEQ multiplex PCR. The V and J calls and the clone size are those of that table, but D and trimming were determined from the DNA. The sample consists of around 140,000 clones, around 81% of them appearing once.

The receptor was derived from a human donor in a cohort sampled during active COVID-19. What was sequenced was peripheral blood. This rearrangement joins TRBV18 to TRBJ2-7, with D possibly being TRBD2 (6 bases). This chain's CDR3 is CASSPAASGPNSYEQYF. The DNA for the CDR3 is TGTGCCAGCTCACCAGCGGCAAGCGGGCCCAACTCCTACGAGCAGTACTTC.